This is a list of T cell receptor beta chains from one sample in a study of read filtering for tumor transcriptome and immune sequencing. TCRdb re-analysed the reads in MiXCR, keeping a single row per CDR3 protein. Of around 41,000 distinct CDR3 sequences listed, roughly 10% are singletons. Sequencing was done on a sample of a population of CD138-negative cells sorted from bone marrow. The receptors here all came from a donor at least 40 years old with multiple myeloma. CDR3s include the opening cysteine and the closing phenylalanine or tryptophan. A D gene is named only where the DNA matches it firmly. For some rows the clone size is stated as once, few or many, or as a class when expanded; others skip it.

>TRBV12-3/TRBV12-4|.|TRBJ2-2|.
CASSLFGGGGGARYAGELFF
TGTGCCAGCAGTTTATTTGGTGGGGGTGGAGGGGCGCGGTACGCCGGGGAGCTGTTTTTT
>TRBV6-2/TRBV6-3|.|TRBJ2-5|.
CASGSGRRRGTQYF
TGTGCCAGCGGGAGCGGTCGGAGACGGGGGACCCAGTACTTC
>TRBV7-2|.|TRBJ2-3|many
CASSFTDTQYF
TGTGCCAGCAGCTTCACAGATACGCAGTATTTT
>TRBV10-3|TRBD2|TRBJ2-5|.
CAISRTSGGIQETQYF
TGTGCCATCAGTAGGACTAGCGGGGGCATCCAAGAGACCCAGTACTTC
>TRBV11-3|.|TRBJ2-5|.
CASSLTGAYGETQYF
TGTGCCAGCAGCTTAACCGGGGCCTACGGGGAGACCCAGTACTTC
>TRBV20-1|.|TRBJ1-4|many
CSAGRGNEKLFF
TGCAGTGCCGGGAGGGGCAATGAAAAACTGTTTTTT
>TRBV29-1|TRBD1|TRBJ2-5|many
CSVAPGQGGWETQYF
TGCAGCGTAGCCCCGGGACAGGGTGGGTGGGAGACCCAGTACTTC
>TRBV28|TRBD2|TRBJ2-3|many
CASRDPGLAGGPGGDTQYF
TGTGCCAGCAGGGACCCGGGACTAGCGGGGGGGCCAGGTGGAGATACGCAGTATTTT
>TRBV7-9|.|TRBJ2-3|many
CASSLAGGTDTQYF
TGTGCCAGCAGCTTAGCGGGCGGAACAGATACGCAGTATTTT
>TRBV20-1|TRBD1|TRBJ1-5|many
CSAQRGQGPGQPQHF
TGCAGTGCTCAGCGGGGACAGGGGCCCGGGCAGCCCCAGCATTTT
>TRBV20-1|.|TRBJ2-1|many
CSAPSLLRGYNEQFF
TGCAGTGCTCCCTCGTTACTACGTGGGTACAATGAGCAGTTCTTC
>TRBV12-3/TRBV12-4|.|TRBJ2-1|many
CASSSTGYNEQFF
TGTGCCAGCAGTTCTACCGGTTACAATGAGCAGTTCTTC
>TRBV20-1|.|TRBJ2-7|many
CSATASGHWGEQYF
TGCAGTGCGACGGCGAGTGGGCACTGGGGCGAGCAGTACTTC
>TRBV5-1|.|TRBJ2-7|many
CASSLGAAGQTYEQYF
TGCGCCAGCAGCTTGGGGGCTGCGGGACAGACCTACGAGCAGTACTTC
>TRBV5-1|.|TRBJ1-1|many
CASSLAGDGGPTEAFF
TGCGCCAGCAGCTTGGCGGGGGACGGTGGTCCCACTGAAGCTTTCTTT
>TRBV11-2|TRBD2|TRBJ2-1|many
CASSLPWGGGTNNEQFF
TGTGCCAGCAGCTTACCCTGGGGCGGGGGGACCAACAATGAGCAGTTCTTC
>TRBV29-1|TRBD1|TRBJ1-3|many
CSVGDDQGAGNTIYF
TGCAGCGTTGGGGACGACCAGGGGGCAGGAAACACCATATATTTT
>TRBV29-1|TRBD2|TRBJ2-5|many
CSVVAGGEETQYF
TGCAGCGTTGTAGCGGGGGGGGAAGAGACCCAGTACTTC
>TRBV28|.|TRBJ2-2|few
CASSLSAKIPGVTGELFF
TGTGCCAGCAGTTTATCGGCCAAGATTCCAGGCGTCACCGGGGAGCTGTTTTTT
>TRBV6-1|.|TRBJ1-5|many
CASLAGTNQPQHF
TGTGCCAGCCTCGCGGGCACAAATCAGCCCCAGCATTTT
>TRBV28|.|TRBJ1-1|many
CATRDTEAFF
TGTGCCACCCGGGACACCGAAGCTTTCTTT
>TRBV12-3/TRBV12-4|TRBD2|TRBJ2-2|many
CASSLGSGGQKTGELFF
TGTGCCAGCAGTTTGGGTAGCGGGGGGCAGAAGACCGGGGAGCTGTTTTTT
>TRBV27|.|TRBJ2-1|many
CASSTHVPSSFTF
TGTGCCAGCAGCACGCACGTCCCAAGCTCTTTCACCTTC
>TRBV20-1|.|TRBJ2-3|.
CSAGAPTRTDTQYF
TGCAGTGCTGGAGCCCCCACGCGCACAGATACGCAGTATTTT
>TRBV20-1|.|TRBJ2-5|many
CSARGGRETQYF
TGCAGTGCTAGAGGTGGCAGAGAGACCCAGTACTTC
>TRBV3-1|TRBD1|TRBJ2-5|many
CASSQMTGRQTQYF
TGTGCCAGCAGCCAAATGACAGGGCGACAGACCCAGTACTTC
>TRBV12-3/TRBV12-4|.|TRBJ2-2|many
CASRLTGPNTGELFF
TGTGCCAGCAGGCTAACCGGGCCTAACACCGGGGAGCTGTTTTTT
>TRBV7-6|.|TRBJ2-7|many
CASSLEADTSYEQYF
TGTGCCAGCAGCTTAGAAGCTGACACCTCCTACGAGCAGTACTTC
>TRBV29-1|TRBD1|TRBJ1-1|many
CSVKRGTGGTEAFF
TGCAGCGTTAAAAGAGGGACAGGGGGCACTGAAGCTTTCTTT
>TRBV2|.|TRBJ1-1|many
CASRKDHTEAFF
TGTGCCAGCAGAAAGGATCACACTGAAGCTTTCTTT
>TRBV2|.|TRBJ2-2|many
CASRGRGLGELFF
TGTGCCAGCAGAGGTCGCGGCCTAGGGGAGCTGTTTTTT
>TRBV20-1|TRBD2|TRBJ2-5|.
CSATGGQETQYF
TGCAGTGCTACGGGGGGACAAGAGACCCAGTACTTC
>TRBV5-6|.|TRBJ2-2|many
CASNSLSWDGTGELFF
TGTGCCAGCAACTCCTTGAGCTGGGATGGCACCGGGGAGCTGTTTTTT
>TRBV28|TRBD1|TRBJ1-5|many
CASGQVNNQPQHF
TGTGCCAGCGGACAGGTTAACAATCAGCCCCAGCATTTT
>TRBV28|TRBD1|TRBJ1-5|few
CASSLTGGPEQPQHF
TGTGCCAGCAGTCTGACAGGGGGCCCAGAACAGCCCCAGCATTTT
>TRBV10-3|TRBD1|TRBJ1-1|.
CAIRRTGMNAEAFF
TGCGCCATCAGACGGACAGGCATGAACGCTGAAGCTTTCTTT
>TRBV20-1|TRBD1|TRBJ2-7|many
CSASRPGQGAEEQYF
TGCAGTGCTAGTCGACCGGGACAGGGGGCGGAGGAGCAGTACTTC
>TRBV12-3/TRBV12-4|.|TRBJ1-4|many
CASSLQDGVEKLFF
TGTGCCAGCAGTTTACAGGACGGGGTTGAAAAACTGTTTTTT